A selection of T cell receptor beta chains follows, all from one sample in a study of a mutant IDH1 vaccine in newly diagnosed glioma. Some clones are missing from TCRdb's copy, which holds only in-frame ones; the method was immunoSEQ multiplex PCR. This sample has 60,000 to 75,000 clones, with 70% to 80% found just once. Sample: PBMCs, taken from a glioma patient treated with radiotherapy, temozolomide or both. All receptors derive from a man aged 45-60 years with glioma. Each CDR3 is given with its conserved first and last residue. Fields, in order: D gene, J gene, V gene, clone size, CDR3 protein, CDR3 DNA. A D gene is named only where the DNA matches it firmly. A row's size may be missing; if present it is once, few, many or a size class.

. | TRBJ1-3 | TRBV12-5 | once | CASRDSSGNTIYF | TGTGCTAGTCGGGATAGCTCTGGAAACACCATATATTTT
. | TRBJ2-7 | TRBV27 | . | CASRAQGETYEQYF | TGTGCCAGCAGGGCACAGGGTGAAACCTACGAGCAGTACTTC
TRBD2 | TRBJ2-5 | TRBV5-1 | . | CASSLPAGARSGGAGSQETQYF | TGCGCCAGCAGCTTGCCAGCGGGGGCCCGAAGCGGGGGGGCCGGTAGTCAAGAGACCCAGTACTTC
. | TRBJ2-2 | TRBV19 | . | CASRGARNTGELFF | TGTGCCAGTAGGGGGGCGAGGAACACCGGGGAGCTGTTTTTT
TRBD2 | TRBJ2-7 | TRBV27 | . | CASRSLAGDPYEQYF | TGTGCCAGCAGGAGTCTAGCGGGGGACCCCTACGAGCAGTACTTC
. | TRBJ2-7 | TRBV11-2 | . | CASSYGGPYEQYF | TGTGCCAGCAGTTACGGGGGCCCCTACGAGCAGTACTTC
. | TRBJ2-1 | TRBV27 | . | CASDVGISSYNEQFF | TGTGCCAGCGATGTCGGGATAAGCTCCTACAATGAGCAGTTCTTC
. | TRBJ2-1 | TRBV27 | once | CASSSLGPDSYNEQFF | TGTGCCAGCAGTTCCCTGGGACCTGACTCCTACAATGAGCAGTTCTTC
. | TRBJ2-1 | TRBV5-6 | few | CASGDPGDLTNNEQFF | TGTGCCAGCGGCGACCCAGGGGACCTTACGAACAATGAGCAGTTCTTC
. | TRBJ2-6 | TRBV5-4 | few | CASSLESFRPGANVLTF | TGTGCCAGCAGCTTGGAAAGTTTTCGGCCAGGGGCCAACGTCCTGACTTTC
. | TRBJ2-7 | TRBV2 | . | CASRVDGLSSYEQYF | TGTGCCAGCAGGGTTGACGGTCTAAGCTCCTACGAGCAGTACTTC
TRBD1 | TRBJ1-5 | TRBV27 | . | CASSDRGHQPQHF | TGTGCCAGCAGTGACAGGGGACATCAGCCCCAGCATTTT
TRBD1 | TRBJ2-5 | TRBV28 | . | CASSLLVPRKPRTGNTQYF | TGTGCCAGCAGTTTATTAGTCCCACGAAAACCCCGGACAGGGAATACCCAGTACTTC
. | TRBJ1-4 | TRBV27 | . | CASSSLGNGRLNEKLFF | TGTGCCAGCAGCTCGCTCGGTAACGGACGGCTCAATGAAAAACTGTTTTTT
. | TRBJ2-2 | TRBV11-2 | . | CASSGGQIRDTGELFF | TGTGCCAGCAGCGGCGGACAGATTCGGGACACCGGGGAGCTGTTTTTT
TRBD2 | TRBJ2-5 | TRBV9 | . | CASSREGSETQYF | TGTGCCAGCAGCAGGGAGGGGTCAGAGACCCAGTACTTC
TRBD1 | TRBJ1-4 | TRBV7-9 | . | CASSLAGTGPNEKLFF | TGTGCCAGCAGCTTAGCGGGGACAGGGCCTAATGAAAAACTGTTTTTT
. | TRBJ1-5 | TRBV7-2 | . | CASSLSHNQPQHF | TGTGCCAGCAGCTTAAGCCACAATCAGCCCCAGCATTTT
. | TRBJ1-5 | TRBV19 | few | CASKRAINQPQHF | TGTGCCAGTAAGAGGGCGATCAATCAGCCCCAGCATTTT
. | TRBJ1-2 | TRBV7-2 | . | CASSLSGRGLYGYTF | TGTGCCAGCAGCCTATCGGGGAGGGGCCTCTATGGCTACACCTTC
. | TRBJ2-1 | TRBV15 | . | CATSGGSGRGNNEQFF | TGTGCCACCAGCGGAGGCAGCGGACGGGGAAACAATGAGCAGTTCTTC
TRBD2 | TRBJ2-3 | TRBV6-4 | few | CASSRLAGGADTQYF | TGTGCCAGCAGCCGACTAGCGGGGGGAGCAGATACGCAGTATTTT
. | TRBJ1-4 | TRBV19 | . | CASSIGFGVMGEKLFF | TGTGCCAGTAGTATTGGCTTTGGAGTGATGGGTGAAAAACTGTTTTTT
. | TRBJ2-7 | TRBV6-1 | . | CASRQGQYEQYF | TGTGCCAGCAGACAAGGGCAATACGAGCAGTACTTC
. | TRBJ1-2 | TRBV4-1 | few | CASSPPQGSAYGYTF | TGCGCCAGCAGCCCGCCCCAGGGCAGCGCCTATGGCTACACCTTC
. | TRBJ1-1 | TRBV5-1 | . | CASSFQGVESEAFF | TGCGCCAGCAGCTTTCAGGGAGTGGAGTCTGAAGCTTTCTTT
TRBD2 | TRBJ2-1 | TRBV5-1 | . | CASSLGVSGGPNEQFF | TGCGCCAGCAGCTTGGGGGTGAGCGGGGGGCCCAATGAGCAGTTCTTC
TRBD2 | TRBJ2-7 | TRBV18 | . | CASSRSGGANEQYF | TGTGCCAGCTCACGAAGCGGGGGGGCCAACGAGCAGTACTTC
. | TRBJ1-1 | TRBV11-3 | . | CASSFSDNTEAFF | TGTGCCAGCAGCTTTTCCGACAACACTGAAGCTTTCTTT
TRBD1 | TRBJ1-5 | TRBV2 | few | CASTTGVNQPQHF | TGTGCCAGCACGACAGGGGTCAATCAGCCCCAGCATTTT
. | TRBJ1-2 | TRBV5-1 | . | CASSLGGRTYGYTF | TGCGCCAGCAGCTTGGGTGGACGGACCTATGGCTACACCTTC
. | TRBJ2-1 | TRBV7-2 | . | CASTPSRGNEQFF | TGTGCCAGTACCCCAAGTAGGGGCAATGAGCAGTTCTTC
. | TRBJ2-5 | TRBV5-1 | . | CASSLGPGAGETQYF | TGCGCCAGCAGCTTGGGACCGGGGGCAGGGGAGACCCAGTACTTC
TRBD1 | TRBJ1-1 | TRBV19 | . | CASSSGQGAMNTEAFF | TGTGCCAGTAGTTCAGGACAGGGGGCAATGAACACTGAAGCTTTCTTT
TRBD1 | TRBJ1-2 | TRBV7-2 | . | CASSRSGTAYGYTF | TGTGCCAGCAGCCGATCAGGGACAGCTTATGGCTACACCTTC
. | TRBJ1-2 | TRBV19 | . | CASSRRDGPNYGYTF | TGTGCCAGTAGTAGGCGGGACGGCCCCAACTATGGCTACACCTTC
. | TRBJ1-1 | TRBV30 | . | CAWSVRANTEAFF | TGTGCCTGGAGTGTACGAGCGAACACTGAAGCTTTCTTT
. | TRBJ1-5 | TRBV19 | . | CASSIVFDLRGNQPQHF | TGTGCCAGTAGTATCGTATTTGACCTTAGGGGCAATCAGCCCCAGCATTTT
. | TRBJ1-1 | TRBV18 | . | CASSPPVSQMNTEAFF | TGTGCCAGCTCACCACCTGTCAGCCAAATGAACACTGAAGCTTTCTTT